Sequencing of this T cell receptor beta chain was carried out in a study of identifying expanded T cells in peripheral blood. Sequencing used immunoSEQ multiplex PCR; TCRdb keeps in-frame clones, though not all of them. The sample includes 50,000 to 70,000 clones, about 90% of them seen just once. The V gene lost 4 bases and the J gene lost 6 bases, with 17 bases spanning the gap. This CDR3 is 15 amino acids long. Germline V gene sequence: CDR1 SGHNT, CDR2 YYREEE (reference sequence). Regarding this clone: As yet, its antigen is unknown.

Whole-study results and caveats: Over around two and four weeks, about 15 and 18 clones changed, versus roughly 1.2 between replicates.

V is TRBV5-4 and J is TRBJ2-1; D possibly uses TRBD1 or TRBD2 (6 bases each). The sequenced sample was blood. This clonotype was obtained from a person aged 18 to 70 in good health. The CDR3, as DNA: TGTGCCAGCAGCAGCATGGTGGAGGGGGGCAATGAGCAGTTCTTC. Amino acid sequence: CASSSMVEGGNEQFF.